The entry that follows covers one TCR beta chain sequence. The V gene's germline CDR1 is MGHRA and CDR2 YSYEKL. This CDR3 region has 15 residues. V gave up 3 bases and J gave up 3 bases, with 14 bases separating them. Libraries were prepared by immunoSEQ multiplex PCR; TCRdb keeps only in-frame clonotypes and omits some of them. The sample yields 150,000 or so clones, about 94% seen once. This entry is derived from a study of T cell responses to AZD1222 COVID-19 vaccine. The gene calls are TRBV4-1 and TRBJ1-1; tentatively, D is TRBD1 (6 bases). Sequencing was performed on peripheral blood, taken on day 0 of AZD1222 vaccination. This TCR was sampled from an adult in good health. The CDR3 coding sequence is TGCGCCAGCAGCCACCCTCTGGGACACCACACTGAAGCTTTCTTT. It encodes CASSHPLGHHTEAFF.